This paragraph covers one TCR beta chain sequence. Its target antigen remains unknown. No much larger clone is present one base from it, and per-base qualities are unavailable. Participants in the prospective study were enrolled through a virtual design, were aged 18 to 89 years, and lived in roughly 24 United States geographic areas. In the prospective study, cohorts were assigned on the basis of participant-reported clinical history obtained from a screening survey and a study questionnaire. Recovered participants in ImmuneRACE Cohort 3 were defined as having two consecutive negative NP/OP PCR tests, clearance from a healthcare professional, or resolution of symptoms. Each participant in the prospective study had whole blood, serum and a nasopharyngeal or oropharyngeal swab collected by mobile phlebotomists. Prospective study participants could optionally give additional blood draws and questionnaires over a roughly two-month period. Blood samples from the prospective study were shipped frozen or at room temperature prior to DNA extraction.

The immunoSEQ Assay, a bias-controlled multiplex PCR, was used to amplify TCRbeta CDR3 regions from genomic DNA. Per the authors' processing: The number of nucleated cells in each sample was estimated from the amplification of reference gene primers within the assay. Sequence reads were collapsed and filtered to measure the absolute abundance of every unique TCRbeta CDR3 rearrangement. For each sample, productive Simpson clonality was calculated as the square root of Simpson's diversity index across productive rearrangements. TCRdb retrieved this table from immuneACCESS and kept in-frame rearrangements only. Not all clones are present; in checked studies, unresolved V genes account for under half, and no reason is known for the remainder. V and J calls and clone size are copied from that table; D and trimming were computed from the DNA. This sample lists more than 300,000 clones; under 90% were detected once. The leading ten clones occupy about 9.4% of the sample.

The data derive from a study of blood T cell repertoires in COVID-19 (dated by TCRdb to about 2020). For context, the study as a whole: Samples covering the acute and convalescent phases of COVID-19 were provided by collaborators in the United States, Italy and Spain. The repertoires were released in a freely available public database meant as a resource for research on the immune response to SARS-CoV-2. The prospective study material was composed of cDNA or gDNA derived from T cells, B-cell-depleted T cells, or PBMCs. Sample metadata almost always included a de-identified subject ID, COVID-19 status, age in years and sex. The dataset comprised deeply sampled blood TCRbeta repertoires from subjects exposed to, actively infected with, or recovered from COVID-19. Samples came from the ongoing ImmuneRACE study (first 160 participants) plus 1,254 subjects from 6 global collaborators. Where available, HLA class I and class II types were taken from metadata supplied by the sample provider and were not determined by assay-based typing. Broad study findings and their caveats: How much clinical and demographic metadata was included differed by source and by participant, and the metadata was provided uncurated.

V is cut back by 4 bases and J by 5 bases, with 6 bases in the junction unmatched. The germline V gene provides CDR1 MNHEY and CDR2 SVGAGI. Measured from the cysteine to the phenylalanine, the CDR3 is 14 residues long. CDR3 DNA is the only sequence kept; it has 42 bases, read in frame from the first base. This receptor was identified in a woman aged 18-30 years who had recovered from COVID-19. The chain joins TRBV6-5 to TRBJ2-7; TRBD1 matches 9 bases in the middle. The sequenced sample was PBMCs or T cells enriched from blood (not recorded which). The CDR3 reads CASSLQGAGNEQYF. The DNA sequence follows: TGTGCCAGCAGTTTACAGGGGGCTGGGAACGAGCAGTACTTC.